Following are 5 T cell receptor beta chains from one sample sequenced in a study of human T cells and chemical hapten exposure (dated by TCRdb to about 2021). The library was generated by RACE. Sequencing was performed on a NextSeq 500. TCRdb redid the processing of the public reads, applying fastp at Q25 and MiXCR, and retained in-frame beta chains. Records with the same CDR3 protein are collapsed into one entry carrying the most frequent genes and DNA. The sample table records more than 300,000 distinct CDR3 sequences; 4.5% to 5.5% of these occur just once. The ten largest clonotypes hold roughly 8.2% of the sample. The time point label here, explained by the study, means: pre-sensitization, week 0. The treatment or condition label corresponds to: therapeutic diphenylcyclopropenone sensitization with weekly scalp DPC. This specimen consisted of whole blood, obtained in connection with sensitization to the hapten diphenylcyclopropenone (DPC). These receptors all come from a woman under 30 with alopecia areata. Some clones in this sample may be carry-over from other donors' samples.

There are a few counts of this clonotype. In DNA, the CDR3 is TGCGCCAGCAGTGTGGACCGCCTCGGGACCCTAAACACCGGGGAGCTGTTTTTT. Encoded protein: CASSVDRLGTLNTGELFF. This rearrangement joins TRBV10-1 to TRBJ2-2; D may be TRBD1 or TRBD2 (5 bases each). Germline assignment: CDR1 WNHNN and CDR2 SYGVQD (reference sequence). V lost 4 bases and J 2 bases, leaving 20 bases between the germline ends. This CDR3 is built from 18 residues.

This clonotype was observed a handful of times. The chain links TRBV15 to TRBJ2-3; the D call may be TRBD1 or TRBD2 (5 bases each). The CDR3 covers 15 residues. The V and J ends lost 3 bases and 6 bases respectively, with 16 bases between them. Germline V gene data show CDR1 as LNHNV and CDR2 as YYDKDF (reference sequence). This chain's CDR3 is CATSRGDEGADTQYF. CDR3 nucleotide sequence: TGTGCCACCAGCAGGGGGGATGAGGGCGCGGATACGCAGTATTTT.

This chain connects TRBV2 to TRBJ2-7, with D possibly being TRBD1 (5 bases). Trimming took off 4 bases at V and 6 bases at J, with 13 bases between the two ends. There are 13 residues in the CDR3. Germline CDR1 SNHLY, CDR2 FYNNEI. Here the CDR3 DNA reads TGTGCCAGCAGTGTCAGGGAAAGAAGCGAGCAGTACTTC. Encoded protein: CASSVRERSEQYF.

This chain links TRBV7-9 with TRBJ1-2; D is uncertain. CDR1 and CDR2 from the germline V gene are SEHNR and FQNEAQ (reference sequence). V was shortened by 4 bases and J by 14 bases, with 11 bases between the two germline ends. CDR3 length: 10 residues. CDR3 loop: CASSSRAVTF. The DNA of the CDR3 is TGTGCCAGCAGCTCTAGGGCTGTAACCTTC.

This clonotype appeared a few times. The J gene is TRBJ1-1, the V gene TRBV2; TRBD1 agrees at 7 bases. V gave up 6 bases and J gave up 3 bases; unmatched junction bases: 10. The CDR3 extends over 15 amino acids. Germline CDR1 SNHLY, CDR2 FYNNEI. The CDR3 DNA is TGTGCCAGCAGGTTGGACAGGTACATCCACACTGAAGCTTTCTTT. Its protein is CASRLDRYIHTEAFF.